Shown below are 31 T cell receptor beta chains from a single sample sequenced in a study of spatial heterogeneity in lung cancer. Study-wide findings and caveats: Mutation tallies in tumors tracked expanded intratumoral alpha and beta TCR counts.

Their antigens remain unidentified. TCRdb re-derived calls from the 5' RACE reads in MiXCR, one entry per CDR3 protein. The sample carries around 13,000 distinct CDR3 sequences, about 4% recorded once. Time point of the sample: sample taken at primary tumor resection. Specimen: lung tumor tissue, collected at surgery. The receptor set was obtained from a male donor with early-stage non-small cell lung cancer.

Ten or more counts support this clonotype. V usage is TRBV7-2 and J usage is TRBJ2-5; D unclear. The CDR3 extends over 13 amino acids. The V gene lost 1 base and the J gene lost 1 base, with 4 bases spanning the gap. Germline assignment: CDR1 SGHTA and CDR2 FQGNSA. This chain's CDR3 is CASSLGTQETQYF. The CDR3, as DNA: TGTGCCAGCAGCTTAGGGACCCAAGAGACCCAGTACTTC.

This clonotype was seen many times. This rearrangement joins TRBV27 to TRBJ1-1; D is unclear. V lost 9 bases, J lost 0 bases, and 14 bases lay in between. Germline CDR1 MNHEY, CDR2 SMNVEV (reference sequence). The CDR3 loop spans 14 amino acids. CDR3 sequence reads: CASCPTDLNTEAFF. In DNA form, the CDR3 reads TGTGCCAGTTGCCCCACGGATCTGAACACTGAAGCTTTCTTT.

This clonotype is classed as medium-sized. J is TRBJ1-1 and V is TRBV5-1; maybe TRBD1 (5 bases). V was trimmed by 3 bases and J by 1 base, leaving 16 bases between them. The CDR3 runs 16 residues. Germline V gene lookup returns CDR1 SGHRS and CDR2 YFSETQ. This chain's CDR3 is CASSSAWGGTNTEAFF. CDR3 DNA: TGCGCCAGCAGCTCTGCCTGGGGAGGGACGAACACTGAAGCTTTCTTT.

This clonotype appeared many times. J is TRBJ2-5 and V is TRBV23-1; D perhaps matches TRBD2 (5 bases). TRBV23-1 is an ORF for which the function is uncertain. The CDR3 has 16 amino acids. Deletions cut 2 bases from V and 0 bases from J, with 13 bases between. This CDR3 is CASSQLFPGYQETQYF. The CDR3, as DNA: TGCGCCAGCAGTCAACTGTTTCCGGGATACCAAGAGACCCAGTACTTC.

This clonotype is medium-sized. The chain combines TRBV10-3 with TRBJ2-7; 7 bases are shared with TRBD2. The CDR3 is 14 amino acids. V was pared by 8 bases and J by 5 bases, with 12 bases of the junction left unmatched. Germline lookup yields CDR1 ENHRY and CDR2 SYGVKD. CDR3 nucleotides: TGTGCCATCGGCCTGGCGGGAGATAGGAACGAGCAGTACTTC. Its protein is CAIGLAGDRNEQYF.

This clonotype was seen a few times. This chain links TRBV20-1 with TRBJ2-5, with 10 bases fitting TRBD1. CDR1 is DFQATT, CDR2 SNEGSKA, per germline (reference sequence). This CDR3 contains 17 residues. Trimming removed 1 base from V and 2 bases from J; junction bases left unmatched: 10. The CDR3 sequence: CSARALPGQGCQETQYF. The CDR3 DNA reads as TGCAGTGCTAGAGCGCTACCGGGACAGGGGTGTCAAGAGACCCAGTACTTC.

The chain has TRBV5-6 and TRBJ2-5; 10 bases are a match to TRBD1. The germline V gene encodes CDR1 SGHDT and CDR2 YYEEEE. V shed 4 bases and J 5 bases; nucleotides not matched to a gene: 8. The CDR3 totals 15 residues. The CDR3: CASSPAGQGTETQYF. The CDR3 coding sequence is TGTGCCAGCAGCCCCGCGGGACAGGGGACGGAGACCCAGTACTTC.

Of note for this clonotype: This may arise from a read error, as a much more abundant clone is one base away. This chain links TRBV2 with TRBJ2-1; D is possibly TRBD1 (5 bases). Per germline, CDR1 SNHLY and CDR2 FYNNEI. The CDR3 spans 12 residues. The CDR3 region has the DNA TGTGTCAGCAGGAGACAGTCCGATGAGCAGTTCTTC. Its translation: CVSRRQSDEQFF. Full variable domain (outside the CDR3, taken from reference TRBV2 and TRBJ2-1): EPEVTQTPSHQVTQMGQEVILRCVPISNHLYFYWYRQILGQKVEFLVSFYNNEISEKSEIFDDQFSVERPDGSNFTLKIRSTKLEDSAMYFCVSRRQSDEQFFGPGTRLTVL.

This clonotype was picked up many times. This rearrangement joins TRBV29-1 to TRBJ2-5; tentatively, D is TRBD1 or TRBD2 (7 bases each). Germline CDR1 and CDR2: SQVTM and ANQGSEA. The CDR3 spans 12 residues. Trimming stripped 6 bases from V and 5 bases from J, with 13 bases between. The chain's CDR3 is CSVHRGGETQYF. The DNA for the CDR3 is TGCAGCGTACACAGGGGAGGGGAGACCCAGTACTTC. The whole variable domain, filled in from reference TRBV29-1 and TRBJ2-5, reads SAVISQKPSRDICQRGTSLTIQCQVDSQVTMMFWYRQQPGQSLTLIATANQGSEATYESGFVIDKFPISRPNLTFSTLTVSNMSPEDSSIYLCSVHRGGETQYFGPGTRLLVL.

This clonotype is judged medium-sized. The rearrangement joins TRBV20-1 to TRBJ1-4, with D uncertain. The CDR3 sequence is 11 residues long. CDR1 is DFQATT, CDR2 SNEGSKA, per germline (reference sequence). The V end lost 5 bases, the J end lost 5 bases, and 6 bases lay between the germline ends. The CDR3 here is CSAPMNEKLFF. The CDR3 DNA is TGCAGTGCTCCGATGAATGAAAAACTGTTTTTT.

In its sample, this clonotype was seen many times. Relative to the germline gene, one junction end is altered; a read error may explain this. The chain uses TRBV12-3 or TRBV12-4 and TRBJ2-4; TRBD1 matches 7 bases. The CDR3 totals 13 residues. CDR3 nucleotide sequence: TGTGCCAGCAGTTTCCTTTCCCGGGACAGTACAAACTTC. As protein: CASSFLSRDSTNF.

Many counts were recorded for this clonotype. CDR3 DNA sequence: TGTGCCAGCAGTGAAGTGCGTGCTTGGGAAAAACTGTTTTTT. Its translation is CASSEVRAWEKLFF. This rearrangement joins TRBV6-1 to TRBJ1-4; the D is unclear. The CDR3 covers 14 residues. CDR1 is MNHNS, CDR2 SASEGT, per germline. The ends were cut back, 1 base at V and 8 bases at J, with 11 bases in the middle.

This clonotype is labeled as medium-sized. This chain links TRBV5-1 with TRBJ2-2, with 7 bases that match TRBD1. The CDR3 has 13 residues. CDR1 and CDR2 from the germline V gene are SGHRS and YFSETQ. The V segment lost 7 bases and the J segment 3 bases; nucleotides outside the gene matches: 3. The CDR3 is CASQGTDTGELFF. CDR3 nucleotides: TGCGCCAGCCAGGGGACAGACACCGGGGAGCTGTTTTTT.

This rearrangement joins TRBV7-2 to TRBJ2-1; possibly TRBD2 for D (6 bases). This CDR3 region has 16 residues. Germline loops: CDR1 SGHTA, CDR2 FQGNSA. Between the trimmed V and J ends, which lost 0 bases and 7 bases, there was a span of 16 bases. CDR3 nucleotide sequence: TGTGCCAGCAGCTTAGCGGGTCTAGCGAACGGGAATGAGCAGTTCTTC. Amino acids: CASSLAGLANGNEQFF.

As regards this clonotype: Possible read error: a much larger clone is one base away. V gene TRBV20-1 combines with J gene TRBJ2-5; TRBD1 matches at 8 bases. The CDR3 runs to 13 residues. Germline loops: CDR1 DFQATT, CDR2 SNEGSKA (reference sequence). CDR3 bases: TGCAGTGCTACCTGGACAGGGCAAGAGGCCCAGTACTTC. Protein: CSATWTGQEAQYF.

As to this clonotype: A much larger clone differs by one base, so this may be a read error. The gene calls are TRBV7-9 and TRBJ1-3; maybe TRBD1 (5 bases). The germline V gene has CDR1 SEHNR and CDR2 FQNEAQ (reference sequence). The length of the CDR3 is 15 residues. The CDR3 DNA follows: TGTGTCAGCAGCCTACTCGGGACCTCTGGAAACACCATATATTTT. Its translation: CVSSLLGTSGNTIYF. Combining the CDR3 with reference TRBV7-9 and TRBJ1-3 gives the whole variable domain DTGVSQNPRHKITKRGQNVTFRCDPISEHNRLYWYRQTLGQGPEFLTYFQNEAQLEKSRLLSDRFSAERPKGSFSTLEIQRTEQGDSAMYLCVSSLLGTSGNTIYFGEGSWLTVV.

This clonotype was seen at least ten times. This chain links TRBV21-1 with TRBJ2-7; the table's D call, TRBD1, has no DNA check behind it. TRBV21-1 is a recognized pseudogene. The CDR3 runs 14 residues. CDR3 loop: CASSKVLQGSTYSV. The CDR3 DNA sequence: TGTGCCAGCAGCAAAGTATTACAGGGGTCTACTTACTCCGTC.

Sample share makes this clonotype medium-sized (0.01 to 0.1%). This chain uses TRBV18 with TRBJ2-4, with D tentatively TRBD2 (6 bases). The CDR3 length is 17 residues. Germline assignment: CDR1 KGHSH and CDR2 LQKENI. V shed 5 bases and J shed 1 base, with 18 bases lying between them. This CDR3 reads CASSWDFSLSAKNIQYF. The CDR3 nucleotides read TGTGCCAGCTCATGGGACTTTAGTCTTTCGGCCAAAAACATTCAGTACTTC. Looking up the rest from reference TRBV18 and TRBJ2-4 gives the full variable domain: NAGVMQNPRHLVRRRGQEARLRCSPMKGHSHVYWYRQLPEEGLKFMVYLQKENIIDESGMPKERFSAEFPKEGPSILRIQQVVRGDSAAYFCASSWDFSLSAKNIQYFGAGTRLSVL.

This clonotype was seen repeatedly, ten times or more. This rearrangement joins TRBV20-1 to TRBJ2-1; 7 bases are a match to TRBD2. Germline trimming cut 3 bases from V and 1 base from J; bases unmatched to any gene: 6. This CDR3 has 15 residues. Germline assignment: CDR1 DFQATT and CDR2 SNEGSKA (reference sequence). CDR3 sequence: CSAREGAGSYNEQFF. The DNA for the CDR3 is TGCAGTGCTAGGGAGGGAGCGGGATCCTACAATGAGCAGTTCTTC.

This clonotype was recorded at least ten times. This may stem from a read error, because a much larger clone lies one nucleotide away. The chain combines TRBV5-1 with TRBJ1-2, with 7 bases aligning to TRBD1. The germline V gene has CDR1 SGHRS and CDR2 YFSETQ. This CDR3 spans 14 amino acids. The CDR3, as DNA: TGCGCCAGCAGCTTGGTAGGGGGCGGCTATGGCTACAACTTC. Translating it yields CASSLVGGGYGYNF.

The CDR3 region has the DNA TGCAGTGCTAGAGATCCTCGTCCGGGGGGATTCTACGAGCAGTACGTC. Protein: CSARDPRPGGFYEQYV. The chain employs TRBV20-1 and TRBJ2-7, with 7 bases matching TRBD2. The V and J ends lost 0 bases and 3 bases, in that order; junction bases with no gene match: 11. The germline V gene has CDR1 DFQATT and CDR2 SNEGSKA (reference sequence). The length of the CDR3 is 16 residues.

This clonotype has at least ten counts. The rearrangement joins TRBV12-3 or TRBV12-4 to TRBJ1-2; D gene uncertain. CDR3 length equals 12 residues. Trimming left V 2 bases short and J 5 bases short, with 6 bases between. This chain's CDR3 is CASSLSVYGYTF. The CDR3 region has the DNA TGTGCCAGCAGTTTATCAGTTTATGGCTACACCTTC.

This clonotype was counted many times. The rearrangement uses TRBV20-1 and TRBJ2-7; 8 bases line up with TRBD2. There are 16 residues in the CDR3. Germline V gives CDR1 DFQATT, CDR2 SNEGSKA (reference sequence). With V trimmed by 7 bases and J by 3 bases, 17 bases remained unmatched. CDR3 sequence (DNA): TGCAGTGTCGGGGGGGCAGGGAACGGCGGCGGCTACGAGCAGTACTTC. This codes for CSVGGAGNGGGYEQYF.

To note about this clonotype: The CDR3 carries no conserved terminal phenylalanine or tryptophan, so it likely arises from a read error. This rearrangement joins TRBV18 to TRBJ2-1; possibly TRBD1 for D (5 bases). The V and J ends lost 6 bases and 2 bases respectively, with 14 bases between them. Germline CDR1 and CDR2: KGHSH and LQKENI. The CDR3 is 15 residues long. CDR3: CASSPGQETYNEQFS. CDR3 bases: TGTGCCAGCTCGCCTGGACAAGAGACCTACAATGAGCAGTTCTCC.

In this sample, this clonotype is medium-sized (0.01 to 0.1%). This chain uses TRBV20-1 with TRBJ2-5; D remains unclear. Germline V gene sequence: CDR1 DFQATT, CDR2 SNEGSKA (reference sequence). The CDR3 runs 10 residues. Between the trimmed V and J ends, which lost 3 bases and 4 bases, there was a span of 3 bases. CDR3 loop: CSASGETQYF. CDR3 coding DNA: TGCAGTGCTAGCGGAGAGACCCAGTACTTC.

This clonotype is termed medium-sized. This sequence joins TRBV3-1 and TRBJ1-3; possibly TRBD1 for D (5 bases). The V end was cut by 4 bases, the J end by 0 bases, with 16 bases between. The CDR3 extends over 17 amino acids. In germline, CDR1 is LGHDT, CDR2 YNNKEL (reference sequence). The CDR3 DNA follows: TGTGCCAGCAGCCGCAAATCCGGGACTTTCTCTGGAAACACCATATATTTT. Protein sequence: CASSRKSGTFSGNTIYF.

This clonotype has at least ten counts. This sequence joins TRBV2 and TRBJ2-1, with 7 bases that match TRBD2. V dropped 6 bases and J dropped 8; count of bases not matched to a gene: 7. Germline CDR1 is SNHLY and CDR2 is FYNNEI. The CDR3 is 13 residues long. In DNA form, the CDR3 reads TGTGCCAGCAGGCTAGCGGTCCTTTATGAGCAGTTCTTC. Its protein product is CASRLAVLYEQFF.

Only a few counts were recorded for this clonotype. The chain uses TRBV5-1 and TRBJ2-3; D might be TRBD1 (6 bases). CDR1 SGHRS and CDR2 YFSETQ come from the germline V gene. The CDR3 sequence is 15 residues long. Trimming removed 2 bases at V and 3 bases at J, with 13 bases between. Written as DNA, the CDR3 is TGCGCCAGCAGCTTAGATCAGGGGAGAACAGATACGCAGTATTTT. Residues: CASSLDQGRTDTQYF.

This clonotype rates as medium-sized (0.01 to 0.1%). This chain connects TRBV6-5 to TRBJ1-1; the D is unclear. Germline V gene data show CDR1 as MNHEY and CDR2 as SVGAGI. Between the trimmed V and J ends, which lost 6 bases and 7 bases, there was a span of 18 bases. The CDR3 loop spans 14 amino acids. CDR3 region: CASSPLFGHLEAFF. CDR3 DNA sequence: TGTGCCAGCAGCCCGTTATTCGGCCACCTTGAAGCTTTCTTT.

In its sample, this clonotype was seen many times. A much larger clone is a single base away; this may be a read error. This chain joins TRBV6-5 and TRBJ1-2; 7 bases match TRBD1. The CDR3 extends over 14 amino acids. Germline lookup yields CDR1 MNHEY and CDR2 SVGAGI. CDR3 in DNA: TGTGCCAGCAGTTACGGGACAGTCAACTATGGCGACACCTTC. It codes for CASSYGTVNYGDTF.

This clonotype was picked up many times. The gene calls are TRBV9 and TRBJ2-3; 11 bases align to TRBD2. This CDR3 spans 16 amino acids. The junction had 9 bases not matched to a gene; V was cut back by 6 bases and J by 3 bases. From germline, CDR1 is SGDLS and CDR2 YYNGEE. The CDR3 DNA is TGTGCCAGCACCCCCAATAGCGGGGGGGCAACAGATACGCAGTATTTT. It translates to CASTPNSGGATDTQYF.